The 9 T cell receptor beta chains below all came from one sample that was sequenced in a study of blood T cells in healthy people across ages. The authors ran a second PCR of 7 to 11 cycles using a sample-barcoded 5' primer and a J-beta primer mix. TCRdb ran MiXCR on the 5' RACE reads and lists one entry per CDR3 protein. The sample carries roughly 700,000 distinct CDR3 sequences, 32% recorded once. Sequenced sample: blood. The receptors were gathered from a woman aged 80 or older in good health.

This clonotype was found a few times. The chain uses TRBV28 and TRBJ1-2; D ambiguous. The CDR3 is made up of 16 amino acids. Germline V gene lookup returns CDR1 MDHEN and CDR2 SYDVKM. V lost 3 bases, J lost 4 bases, and 18 bases lay in between. CDR3 residues: CASSFPPPAEAYGYTF. The CDR3, as DNA: TGTGCCAGCAGTTTTCCCCCTCCGGCGGAGGCCTATGGCTACACCTTC.

With regard to this clonotype: With a much larger clone just one base away, this may be a read error. J is TRBJ1-2 and V is TRBV3-1; D remains unclear. The CDR3 runs 14 residues. Germline CDR1 LGHDT, CDR2 YNNKEL (reference sequence). The CDR3 region has the DNA TGTGCCAGCAGCCAAAGAGGGCAGAGGTATGGCCACACCTTC. Translating gives CASSQRGQRYGHTF.

This clonotype was seen ten or more times. This chain's CDR3 is CASSSGLAGVIQQYF. In DNA form, the CDR3 reads TGTGCCAGTAGTTCTGGACTAGCGGGGGTTATCCAGCAGTACTTC. V usage is TRBV19 and J usage is TRBJ2-7; 13 bases match TRBD2. After removal of 5 bases from V and 8 bases from J, the junction contained 9 bases not matched to a gene. Germline V gives CDR1 LNHDA, CDR2 SQIVND (reference sequence). The CDR3 sequence is 15 residues long.

This clonotype was observed at least ten times. This chain connects TRBV20-1 to TRBJ2-6, with D possibly being TRBD1 (6 bases). The germline V gene encodes CDR1 DFQATT and CDR2 SNEGSKA (reference sequence). The length of the CDR3 is 17 residues. V was shortened by 0 bases and J by 2 bases, with 14 bases between the two germline ends. The CDR3 region is CSARDPTGKTGANVLTF. CDR3 sequence (DNA): TGCAGTGCTAGAGATCCTACAGGGAAGACTGGGGCCAACGTCCTGACTTTC.

This clonotype showed up many times. The chain links TRBV10-3 to TRBJ2-7; 8 positions match TRBD1. CDR1 and CDR2 (germline): ENHRY, SYGVKD. This CDR3 region has 14 residues. The ends lost 6 bases at V and 8 bases at J; junction bases unmatched: 12. The CDR3 DNA reads as TGTGCCATCAGCTCTGGAGGACAGGGCGGTCAGCAGTACTTC. Protein: CAISSGGQGGQQYF.

V gene TRBV7-2 combines with J gene TRBJ1-6, with TRBD1 identical over 8 bases. With 4 bases clipped from V and 6 bases from J, the junction kept 5 bases outside the gene matches. Per germline, CDR1 SGHTA and CDR2 FQGNSA. The CDR3 has 15 amino acids. CDR3 in amino acids: CASSSRTGTNSPLHF. CDR3 nucleotide sequence: TGTGCCAGCAGCTCCCGGACAGGGACTAATTCACCCCTCCACTTT.

The sample holds one count of this clonotype. This could be a read error, since a much larger clone is one nucleotide away. V usage is TRBV5-1 and J usage is TRBJ1-1; the match to TRBD1 covers 11 bases. The CDR3 has 17 amino acids. Germline CDR1 SGHRS, CDR2 YFSETQ. Written as DNA, the CDR3 is TGCGCCAGCGGCTTGGGGTTGGACAGGGGGCGGACGGTGACTGCTTTCTTT. Amino acid sequence: CASGLGLDRGRTVTAFF.

Many counts were recorded for this clonotype. The CDR3 here is CASSLGGAGEKLFF. CDR3 in DNA: TGTGCCAGCAGTTTAGGGGGCGCGGGGGAAAAACTGTTTTTT. The chain combines TRBV12-3 or TRBV12-4 with TRBJ1-4; tentative D call: TRBD1 (5 bases). Between the trimmed V and J ends, which lost 1 base and 8 bases, there was a span of 11 bases. This CDR3 is built from 14 residues.

Comment on this clonotype: At one end the junction does not follow the germline gene, possibly because of a read error. This chain uses TRBV10-3 with TRBJ1-6; TRBD1 matches at 7 bases. Germline V gene lookup returns CDR1 ENHRY and CDR2 SYGVKD. CDR3 length: 15 residues. The CDR3 bases are TGTGCCATTAGTTTAGACAGGGACTATAATTCACCCCGCCACTTT. As protein: CAISLDRDYNSPRHF.